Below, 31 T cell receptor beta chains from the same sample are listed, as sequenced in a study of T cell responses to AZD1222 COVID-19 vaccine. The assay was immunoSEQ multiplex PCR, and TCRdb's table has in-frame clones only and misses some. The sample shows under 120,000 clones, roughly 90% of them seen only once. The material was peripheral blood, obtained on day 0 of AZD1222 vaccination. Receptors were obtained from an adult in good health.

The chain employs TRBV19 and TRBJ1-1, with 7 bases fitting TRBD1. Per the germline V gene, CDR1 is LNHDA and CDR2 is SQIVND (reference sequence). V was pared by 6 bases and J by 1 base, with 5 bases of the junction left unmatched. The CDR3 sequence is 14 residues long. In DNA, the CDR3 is TGTGCCAGTAGGATAACAGGGGCGAACACTGAAGCTTTCTTT. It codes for CASRITGANTEAFF.

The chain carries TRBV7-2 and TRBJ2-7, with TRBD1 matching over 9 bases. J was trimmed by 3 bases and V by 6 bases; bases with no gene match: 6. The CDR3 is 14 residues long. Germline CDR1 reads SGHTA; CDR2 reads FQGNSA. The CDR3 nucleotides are TGTGCCAGCAGACCTACAGGGGGCCTCTACGAGCAGTACTTC. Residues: CASRPTGGLYEQYF.

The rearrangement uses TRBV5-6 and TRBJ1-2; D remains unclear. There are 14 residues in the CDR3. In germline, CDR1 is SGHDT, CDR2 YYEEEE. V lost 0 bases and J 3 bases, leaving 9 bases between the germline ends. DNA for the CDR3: TGTGCCAGCAGCTTGGCCGTCAGCCACTATGGCTACACCTTC. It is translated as CASSLAVSHYGYTF.

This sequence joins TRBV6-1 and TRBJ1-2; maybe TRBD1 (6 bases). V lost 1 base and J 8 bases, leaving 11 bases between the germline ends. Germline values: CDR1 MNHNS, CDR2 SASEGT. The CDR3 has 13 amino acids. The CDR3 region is CASSEGGQGGYTF. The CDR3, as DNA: TGTGCCAGCAGTGAAGGGGGACAAGGAGGCTACACCTTC.

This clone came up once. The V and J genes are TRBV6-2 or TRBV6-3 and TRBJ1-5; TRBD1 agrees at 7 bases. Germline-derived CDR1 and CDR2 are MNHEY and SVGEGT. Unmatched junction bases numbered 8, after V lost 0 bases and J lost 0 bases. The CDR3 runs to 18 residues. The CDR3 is CASSYSTGQPYSNQPQHF. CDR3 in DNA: TGTGCCAGCAGTTACTCCACGGGACAGCCTTATAGCAATCAGCCCCAGCATTTT.

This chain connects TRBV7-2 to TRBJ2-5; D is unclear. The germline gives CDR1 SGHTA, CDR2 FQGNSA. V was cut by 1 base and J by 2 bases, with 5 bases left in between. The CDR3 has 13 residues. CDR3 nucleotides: TGTGCCAGCAGCTTAGAACTACAAGAGACCCAGTACTTC. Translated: CASSLELQETQYF.

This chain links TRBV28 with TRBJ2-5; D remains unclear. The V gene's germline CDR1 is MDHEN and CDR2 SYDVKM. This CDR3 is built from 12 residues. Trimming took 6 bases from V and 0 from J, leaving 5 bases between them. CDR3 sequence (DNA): TGTGCCAGCAGCAACTACCAAGAGACCCAGTACTTC. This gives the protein CASSNYQETQYF.

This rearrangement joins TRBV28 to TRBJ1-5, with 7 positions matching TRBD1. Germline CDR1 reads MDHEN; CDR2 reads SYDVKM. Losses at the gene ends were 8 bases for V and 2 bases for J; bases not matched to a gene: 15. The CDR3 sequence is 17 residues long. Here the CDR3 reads CASPPSTGGTGNQPQHF. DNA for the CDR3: TGTGCCAGCCCACCTTCGACGGGGGGGACAGGCAATCAGCCCCAGCATTTT.

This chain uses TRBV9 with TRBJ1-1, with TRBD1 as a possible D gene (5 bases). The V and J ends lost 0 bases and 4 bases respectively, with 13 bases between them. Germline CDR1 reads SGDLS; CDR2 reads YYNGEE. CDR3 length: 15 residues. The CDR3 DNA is TGTGCCAGCAGCGTAGGGCCGGCCGGGGGCACTGAAGCTTTCTTT. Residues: CASSVGPAGGTEAFF. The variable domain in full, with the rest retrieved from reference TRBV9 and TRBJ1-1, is DSGVTQTPKHLITATGQRVTLRCSPRSGDLSVYWYQQSLDQGLQFLIQYYNGEERAKGNILERFSAQQFPDLHSELNLSSLELGDSALYFCASSVGPAGGTEAFFGQGTRLTVV.

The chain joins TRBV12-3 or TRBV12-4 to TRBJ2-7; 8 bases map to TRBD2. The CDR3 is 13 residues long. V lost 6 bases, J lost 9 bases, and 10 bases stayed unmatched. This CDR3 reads CASRPGTSVGQYF. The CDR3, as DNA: TGTGCCAGCAGGCCCGGGACTAGTGTGGGGCAGTACTTC.

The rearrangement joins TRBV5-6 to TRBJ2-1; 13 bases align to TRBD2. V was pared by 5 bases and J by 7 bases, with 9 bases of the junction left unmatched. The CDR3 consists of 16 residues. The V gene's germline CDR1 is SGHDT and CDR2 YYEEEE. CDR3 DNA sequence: TGTGCCAGCAGGACTAGCGGGGGGCCCAAAGTTAATGAGCAGTTCTTC. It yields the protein CASRTSGGPKVNEQFF.

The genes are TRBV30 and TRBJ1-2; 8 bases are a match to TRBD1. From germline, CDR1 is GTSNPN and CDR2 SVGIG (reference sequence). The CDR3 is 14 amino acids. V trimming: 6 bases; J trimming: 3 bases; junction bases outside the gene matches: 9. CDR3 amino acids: CACKTGANDYGYTF. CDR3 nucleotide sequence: TGTGCCTGCAAGACAGGGGCAAATGACTATGGCTACACCTTC.

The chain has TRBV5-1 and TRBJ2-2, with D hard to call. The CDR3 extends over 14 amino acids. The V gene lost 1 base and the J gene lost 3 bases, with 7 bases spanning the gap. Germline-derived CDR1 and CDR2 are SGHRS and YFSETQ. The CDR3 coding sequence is TGCGCCAGCAGCTTGAGGGTGGACACCGGGGAGCTGTTTTTT. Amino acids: CASSLRVDTGELFF.

CDR3 amino acids: CATSDNTYEQYF. CDR3 nucleotide sequence: TGTGCCACCAGCGACAATACCTACGAGCAGTACTTC. The rearrangement joins TRBV15 to TRBJ2-7, with no clear D. The V gene's germline CDR1 is LNHNV and CDR2 YYDKDF (reference sequence). The CDR3 runs 12 residues. Trimming cost V 5 bases and J 2 bases, with 7 bases left between them.

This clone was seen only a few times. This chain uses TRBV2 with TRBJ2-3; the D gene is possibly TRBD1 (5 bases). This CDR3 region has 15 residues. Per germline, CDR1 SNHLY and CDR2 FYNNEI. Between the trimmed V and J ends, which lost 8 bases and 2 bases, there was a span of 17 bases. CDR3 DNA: TGTGCCAGCTGGATGACAGTTCTGGTCACAGATACGCAGTATTTT. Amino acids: CASWMTVLVTDTQYF. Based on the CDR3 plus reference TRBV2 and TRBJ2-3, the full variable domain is EPEVTQTPSHQVTQMGQEVILRCVPISNHLYFYWYRQILGQKVEFLVSFYNNEISEKSEIFDDQFSVERPDGSNFTLKIRSTKLEDSAMYFCASWMTVLVTDTQYFGPGTRLTVL.

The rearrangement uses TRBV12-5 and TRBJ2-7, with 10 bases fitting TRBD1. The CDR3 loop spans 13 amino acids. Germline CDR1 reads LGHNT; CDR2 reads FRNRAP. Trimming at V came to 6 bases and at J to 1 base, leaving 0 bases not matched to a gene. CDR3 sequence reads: CASGDRGSYEQYF. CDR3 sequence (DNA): TGTGCTAGTGGGGACAGGGGGTCCTACGAGCAGTACTTC.

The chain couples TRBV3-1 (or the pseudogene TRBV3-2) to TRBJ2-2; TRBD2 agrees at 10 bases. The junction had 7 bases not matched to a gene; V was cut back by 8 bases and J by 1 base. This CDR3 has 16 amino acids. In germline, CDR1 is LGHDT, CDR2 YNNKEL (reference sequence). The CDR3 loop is CASGPSSGGNTGELFF. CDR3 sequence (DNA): TGTGCCAGCGGGCCCTCTAGCGGGGGGAACACCGGGGAGCTGTTTTTT.

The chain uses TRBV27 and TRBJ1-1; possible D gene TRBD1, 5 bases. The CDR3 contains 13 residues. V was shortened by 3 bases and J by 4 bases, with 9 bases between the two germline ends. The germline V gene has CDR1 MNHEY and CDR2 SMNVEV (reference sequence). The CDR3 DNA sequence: TGTGCCAGCAGTTTCTCCGGGGGCACTGAAGCTTTCTTT. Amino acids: CASSFSGGTEAFF.

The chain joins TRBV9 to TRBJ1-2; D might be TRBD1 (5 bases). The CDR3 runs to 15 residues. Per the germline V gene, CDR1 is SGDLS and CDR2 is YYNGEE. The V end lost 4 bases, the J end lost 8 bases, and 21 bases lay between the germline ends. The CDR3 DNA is TGTGCCAGCAGCTTCTCTAGGGGATCGTCGGGGGGCTACACCTTC. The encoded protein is CASSFSRGSSGGYTF.

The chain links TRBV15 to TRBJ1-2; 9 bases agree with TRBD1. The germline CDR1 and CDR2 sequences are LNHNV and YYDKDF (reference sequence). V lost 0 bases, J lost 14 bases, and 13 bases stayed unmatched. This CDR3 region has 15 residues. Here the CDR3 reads CATSREGQGPQTRTF. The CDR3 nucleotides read TGTGCCACCAGCAGAGAAGGACAGGGGCCGCAAACTCGGACCTTC.

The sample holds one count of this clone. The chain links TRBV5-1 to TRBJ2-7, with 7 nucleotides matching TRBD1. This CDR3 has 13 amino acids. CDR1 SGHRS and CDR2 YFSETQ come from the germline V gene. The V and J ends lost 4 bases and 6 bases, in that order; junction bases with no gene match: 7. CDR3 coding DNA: TGCGCCAGCAGCGCTGACAGGGTTCGCGAGCAGTACTTC. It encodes CASSADRVREQYF.

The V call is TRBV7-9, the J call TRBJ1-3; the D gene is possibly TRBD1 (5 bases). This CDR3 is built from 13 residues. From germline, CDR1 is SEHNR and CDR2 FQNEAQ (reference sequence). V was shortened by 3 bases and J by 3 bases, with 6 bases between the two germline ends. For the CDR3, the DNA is TGTGCCAGCAGCTTTGACAGTGGAAACACCATATATTTT. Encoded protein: CASSFDSGNTIYF.

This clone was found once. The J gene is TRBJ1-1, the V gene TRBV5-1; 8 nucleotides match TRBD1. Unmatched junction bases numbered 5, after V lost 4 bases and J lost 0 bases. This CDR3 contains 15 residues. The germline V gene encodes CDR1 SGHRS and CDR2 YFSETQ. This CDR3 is CASSLWTGMNTEAFF. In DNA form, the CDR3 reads TGCGCCAGCAGCCTATGGACAGGGATGAACACTGAAGCTTTCTTT. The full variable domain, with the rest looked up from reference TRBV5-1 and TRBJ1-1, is KAGVTQTPRYLIKTRGQQVTLSCSPISGHRSVSWYQQTPGQGLQFLFEYFSETQRNKGNFPGRFSGRQFSNSRSEMNVSTLELGDSALYLCASSLWTGMNTEAFFGQGTRLTVV.

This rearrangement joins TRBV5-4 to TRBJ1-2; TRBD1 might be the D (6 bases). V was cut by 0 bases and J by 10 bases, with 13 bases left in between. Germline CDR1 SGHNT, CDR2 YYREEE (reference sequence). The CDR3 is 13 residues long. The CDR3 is CASSLGGQNDYTF. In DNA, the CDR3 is TGTGCCAGCAGCTTGGGAGGACAGAATGACTACACCTTC.

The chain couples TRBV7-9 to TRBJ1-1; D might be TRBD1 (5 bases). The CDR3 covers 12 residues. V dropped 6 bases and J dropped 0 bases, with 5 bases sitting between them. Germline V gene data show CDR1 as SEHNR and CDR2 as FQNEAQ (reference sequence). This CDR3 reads CASRGVNTEAFF. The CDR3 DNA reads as TGTGCCAGCAGGGGGGTGAACACTGAAGCTTTCTTT. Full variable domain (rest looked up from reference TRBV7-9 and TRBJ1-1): DTGVSQNPRHKITKRGQNVTFRCDPISEHNRLYWYRQTLGQGPEFLTYFQNEAQLEKSRLLSDRFSAERPKGSFSTLEIQRTEQGDSAMYLCASRGVNTEAFFGQGTRLTVV.

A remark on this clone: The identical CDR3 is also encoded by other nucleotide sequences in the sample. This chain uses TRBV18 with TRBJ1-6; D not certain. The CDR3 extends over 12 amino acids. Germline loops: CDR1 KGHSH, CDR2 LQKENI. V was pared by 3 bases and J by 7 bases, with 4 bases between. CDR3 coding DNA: TGTGCCAGCTCACCGGGAAATTCACCCCTCCACTTT. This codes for CASSPGNSPLHF.

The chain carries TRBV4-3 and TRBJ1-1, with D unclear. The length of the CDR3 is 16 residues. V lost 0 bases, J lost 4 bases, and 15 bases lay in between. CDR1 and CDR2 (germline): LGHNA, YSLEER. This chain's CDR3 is CASSQEVGAPGTEAFF. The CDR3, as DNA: TGCGCCAGCAGCCAAGAGGTCGGAGCCCCGGGCACTGAAGCTTTCTTT.

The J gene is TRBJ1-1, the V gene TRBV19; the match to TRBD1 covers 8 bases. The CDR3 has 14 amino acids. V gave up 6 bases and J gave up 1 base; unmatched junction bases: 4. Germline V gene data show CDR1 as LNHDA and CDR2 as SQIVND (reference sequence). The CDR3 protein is CASRNGQGNTEAFF. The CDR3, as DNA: TGTGCCAGTAGAAACGGACAGGGGAACACTGAAGCTTTCTTT.

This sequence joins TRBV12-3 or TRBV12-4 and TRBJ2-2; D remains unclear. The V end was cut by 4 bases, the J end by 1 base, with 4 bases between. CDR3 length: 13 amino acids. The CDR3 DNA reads TGTGCCAGCAGTTATAGGAACACCGGGGAGCTGTTTTTT. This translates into CASSYRNTGELFF.

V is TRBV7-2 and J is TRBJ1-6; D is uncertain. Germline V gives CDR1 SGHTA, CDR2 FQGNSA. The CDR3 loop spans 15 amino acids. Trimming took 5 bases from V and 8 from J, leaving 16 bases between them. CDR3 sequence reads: CASSRKTGGDSPLHF. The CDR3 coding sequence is TGTGCCAGCAGCCGTAAGACGGGCGGCGATTCACCCCTCCACTTT.

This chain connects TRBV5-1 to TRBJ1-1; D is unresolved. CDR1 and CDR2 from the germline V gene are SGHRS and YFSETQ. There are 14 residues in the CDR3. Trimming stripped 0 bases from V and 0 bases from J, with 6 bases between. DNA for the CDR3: TGCGCCAGCAGCTTGGGGGCTATGAACACTGAAGCTTTCTTT. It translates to CASSLGAMNTEAFF.